The 7 T cell receptor beta chains below all came from one sample that was sequenced in a study of blood T cell repertoires in COVID-19 (dated by TCRdb to the early 2020s). The method was the immunoSEQ multiplex PCR assay. In its TCRdb copy, this immuneACCESS table keeps in-frame sequences only and misses some clones. Where compared with another copy, unresolved V genes explain less than half of these, and the others have no known cause. The sample contains some 70,000 clones, under 90% of them found a single time. The biggest ten clones account for more than 10% of the sample. Sequenced: peripheral blood. These receptors originate from a man between 45 and 60 years old with COVID-19, enrolled during active disease.

The chain is built from TRBV9 and TRBJ2-2; TRBD2 matches at 10 bases. The CDR3 is 17 residues long. Germline lookup yields CDR1 SGDLS and CDR2 YYNGEE. Trimming cost V 4 bases and J 6 bases; bases outside gene matches: 12. The CDR3 is CASSSYQSGGAPGELFF. The CDR3 nucleotides are TGTGCCAGCAGCTCCTATCAGAGCGGGGGGGCGCCCGGGGAGCTGTTTTTT.

The rearrangement links TRBV6-1 to TRBJ1-1; D is uncertain. The CDR3 is 13 amino acids. V dropped 2 bases and J dropped 10 bases, with 14 bases sitting between them. The germline V gene encodes CDR1 MNHNS and CDR2 SASEGT. The CDR3 here is CASSESLEGTAFF. CDR3 DNA: TGTGCCAGCAGTGAATCGTTGGAGGGTACAGCTTTCTTT.

The J gene is TRBJ1-1, the V gene TRBV4-1; TRBD1 matches at 8 bases. V gave up 1 base and J gave up 1 base; unmatched junction bases: 2. CDR1 and CDR2 (germline): MGHRA, YSYEKL. The CDR3 has 15 residues. The CDR3 region has the DNA TGCGCCAGCAGCCAAGGGACAGGGTGGAACACTGAAGCTTTCTTT. Its protein product is CASSQGTGWNTEAFF.

The chain employs TRBV11-1 and TRBJ2-2, with D perhaps matching TRBD1 (6 bases). The length of the CDR3 is 14 residues. Germline V gene lookup returns CDR1 SGHAT and CDR2 FQDESV (reference sequence). The germline V and J ends were trimmed by 4 bases and 5 bases, with 11 bases remaining between them. The CDR3, as DNA: TGTGCCAGCAGCTCCCGGACAGTGACCGGGGAGCTGTTTTTT. Translation gives CASSSRTVTGELFF. Looking up the rest from reference TRBV11-1 and TRBJ2-2 gives the full variable domain: EAEVAQSPRYKITEKSQAVAFWCDPISGHATLYWYRQILGQGPELLVQFQDESVVDDSQLPKDRFSAERLKGVDSTLKIQPAELGDSAMYLCASSSRTVTGELFFGEGSRLTVL.

V is TRBV6-5 and J is TRBJ1-4, with TRBD1 as a possible D gene (6 bases). Trimming took off 5 bases at V and 2 bases at J, with 9 bases between the two ends. CDR1 is MNHEY and CDR2 is SVGAGI in the germline V gene. The length of the CDR3 is 14 residues. CDR3 sequence reads: CASSTGQTNEKLFF. The CDR3 nucleotides read TGTGCCAGCAGTACAGGACAGACTAATGAAAAACTGTTTTTT.

This chain links TRBV13 with TRBJ2-7; 7 bases align to TRBD2. The CDR3 sequence is 14 residues long. Germline V gene data show CDR1 as PRHDT and CDR2 as FYEKMQ (reference sequence). The V and J ends lost 4 bases and 4 bases, in that order; junction bases with no gene match: 7. CDR3 in DNA: TGTGCCAGCAGCTCCGGCGGGGGTAGGTACGAGCAGTACTTC. Protein sequence: CASSSGGGRYEQYF.

This chain connects TRBV4-2 to TRBJ2-2, with 8 bases lining up with TRBD2. The V segment lost 1 base and the J segment 2 bases; nucleotides outside the gene matches: 3. The germline V gene encodes CDR1 LGHNA and CDR2 YNFKEQ. The length of the CDR3 is 16 residues. CDR3 sequence: CASSQVGTSNTGELFF. CDR3 in DNA: TGTGCCAGCAGCCAAGTTGGGACTAGTAACACCGGGGAGCTGTTTTTT.